This is a list of T cell receptor beta chains from one sample in a study of regulatory T cells in long-lasting Graves disease. TCRdb used MiXCR to reprocess the multiplex PCR reads, holding one entry per CDR3 protein. The profile shows 350,000 to 550,000 distinct CDR3 sequences, around 15% of them singletons. The same sample was also used in a study of T cells in Graves' hyperthyroidism and ophthalmopathy.

The sequencing used peripheral blood mononuclear cells (PBMCs), collected at new diagnosis, from a patient treated with antithyroid drugs. The receptors shown here come from a woman aged 50 to 65 with Graves disease. The CDR3 runs from the conserved cysteine through the conserved F or W. Fields, in order: D gene, V gene, J gene, clone size, CDR3 DNA, CDR3 protein. A D gene is named only where the DNA matches it firmly. Expanded clones are given a class, and other clones once, few, many or no size at all.

>NA|TRBV5-1|TRBJ1-2|many
TGCGCCAGCAGCTCACTGGACCGTAACTATGGCTACACCTTC
CASSSLDRNYGYTF
>NA|TRBV12-3/TRBV12-4|TRBJ1-3|NA
TGTGCCAGCAGTTTGGGGGGTTATCACTCTGGAAACACCATATATTTT
CASSLGGYHSGNTIYF
>NA|TRBV19|TRBJ2-5|NA
TGTGCCAGTAGCTTGGGGATACGGACCCTCCAAGAGACCCAGTACTTC
CASSLGIRTLQETQYF
>NA|TRBV2|TRBJ1-6|many
TGTGCCAGCAGTGAAGGACTGGTGGGTTCACCCCTCCACTTT
CASSEGLVGSPLHF
>NA|TRBV9|TRBJ2-7|NA
TGTGTCAGCAGCGTAGGGGTAGCGGTTCAGGGGACTTACGAGCAGTACTTC
CVSSVGVAVQGTYEQYF
>TRBD2|TRBV5-6|TRBJ2-7|many
TGTGCCAGCAGCTGGTTAGAGCGGGACGGGCAGTACTTC
CASSWLERDGQYF
>TRBD1|TRBV3-1|TRBJ1-6|NA
TGTGCCAGCAGCCGACAGGGGGGTTCACCCCTCCACTTT
CASSRQGGSPLHF
>TRBD1|TRBV28|TRBJ2-3|many
TGTGCCAGCAGCCGGGGACAGGGCGCAGATACGCAGTATTTT
CASSRGQGADTQYF
>TRBD1|TRBV9|TRBJ2-7|few
TGTGCCAGCAGCCTTACTCCGACAGGGAACCTCTCCTACGAGCAGTACTTC
CASSLTPTGNLSYEQYF
>NA|TRBV10-3|TRBJ2-7|NA
TGTGCCATCAGTGAGGGTCCACCGGGACTTGCCTCCTACGAGCAGTACTTC
CAISEGPPGLASYEQYF
>NA|TRBV6-2/TRBV6-3|TRBJ1-1|many
TGTGCCAGCAGTTGGACATTGAACACTGAAGCTTTCTTT
CASSWTLNTEAFF
>NA|TRBV3-1|TRBJ1-1|many
TGTGCCAGCAGCCTCCGACCTACCATGAACACTGAAGCTTTCTTT
CASSLRPTMNTEAFF
>NA|TRBV6-1|TRBJ2-3|many
TGTGCCAGCAGAGGCGGAAGCACAGATACGCAGTATTTT
CASRGGSTDTQYF
>NA|TRBV3-1|TRBJ1-2|few
TGTGCCAGCAGCCAAAGTGGGGCTTCGCCGCTCAACTATGGCTACACCTTC
CASSQSGASPLNYGYTF
>NA|TRBV6-1|TRBJ2-1|many
TGTGCCAGCAGTGAATGGGGCAGCTACAATGAGCAGTTCTTC
CASSEWGSYNEQFF
>NA|TRBV7-8|TRBJ2-1|many
TGTGCCAGCAGCTCACAGCGGGTGCTAGGGAATGAGCAGTTCTTC
CASSSQRVLGNEQFF
>NA|TRBV4-1|TRBJ1-5|few
TGCGCCAGCAGCCAAGTTGGGGAGAATCAGCCCCAGCATTTT
CASSQVGENQPQHF